This T cell receptor (beta chain) is from a study of T cell responses to AZD1222 COVID-19 vaccine (dated by TCRdb to the early 2020s). Context from the whole study: Because spike-specific TCR depth and breadth did not differ between the two schedules, AZD1222 recipients who got a second dose at roughly 4 weeks were pooled with those who got a second dose at roughly 12 weeks. Trial participants were enrolled by age into 18-55, 56-69 and 70-plus year subgroups, with roughly 160, 29 and 62 TCR-sequenced participants respectively. TCR sequencing was performed for approximately 240 trial participants, of whom about 200 were given two doses of AZD1222 and approximately 25 were given two doses of MenACWY control vaccine. The full study reports these points: The whole spike protein was spanned by vaccine-associated CD4 TCRs, and dominant responses were seen in regions 160-218 and 743-854. Conclusions about previously exposed vaccinees are limited because only six or seven AZD1222 recipients were SARS-CoV-2 seropositive at baseline. No day 14 peak-response samples were available, so repertoires were characterized only after the peak T cell response. Reportedly, almost half of the unique spike-specific TCRs recognized epitopes lying outside the regions that are mutated in the B.1.351 and B.1.1.7 variants. Participants were mostly white British, with more females than males. The authors suggested clonal diversity may have been underestimated. Spike-specific TCR breadth and depth rose significantly after two AZD1222 doses compared with day 0 and with MenACWY recipients. In the small 56-69-year group, the increase in depth fell short of significance, most likely because of low power.

The sample's time point, from its label and the paper: baseline before first vaccination. Samples from vaccinated people were obtained from the UK trials COV001 and COV002, which included a single-blind randomized controlled phase 2/3 trial of AZD1222 (ChAdOx1 nCoV-19) in healthy adults. For TCRbeta chain sequencing, PBMC samples were collected from trial participants at day 0 and at day 28 after the second dose. The CDR3 regions of human TCRbeta chains were subjected to immunosequencing. The study's processing was this. TCRs in the repertoires were compared against a reference library of SARS-CoV-2-specific TCRs that had been generated with the MIRA antigen-specificity platform. Breadth was defined as the fraction of unique TCRs that were SARS-CoV-2-associated. Depth was defined as the fraction of total T cells that were SARS-CoV-2-associated. Using the MIRA data, each spike-specific TCR was mapped to the spike region that the TCR reacts to and placed in a CD4 or CD8 class. Log10-transformed breadth and depth values were compared by one-way ANOVA with Sidak's multiple comparisons tests. As stored in TCRdb, this immuneACCESS dataset retains in-frame rearrangements with V and J assigned. A fraction of the clones does not appear; measured against another copy, unresolved V genes explain less than half of the discrepancy, and the remainder lacks a known reason. Clone size and the V and J calls come from that table; the DNA yielded D and trimming. The sample table holds over 100,000 clones, of which approximately 91% were seen once. 17% of the sample belongs to the ten largest clones.

Concerning this clone itself: Its cognate antigen has yet to be identified. The sample holds no much larger clone one base away, and base qualities are not on file.

The clonotype was recovered from an adult in good health. The starting material was peripheral blood, obtained on day 0 of AZD1222 vaccination.

The CDR3: CASSIDGTGAYGYTF. The base sequence is TGTGCCAGTAGTATAGATGGGACAGGGGCGTATGGCTACACCTTC. This chain is built from TRBV19 and TRBJ1-2, and 10 bases in between align with TRBD1. According to the germline V gene (reference sequence), CDR1 reads LNHDA and CDR2 reads SQIVND. CDR3 length: 15 amino acids, cysteine to phenylalanine. Only the CDR3 region is kept as DNA, spanning 45 bases read in frame from base 1. V trim: 0 bases; J trim: 5 bases; unmatched bases: 3. Outside the CDR3, residues come from the reference TRBV19 and TRBJ1-2 proteins, so the full variable domain is: DGGITQSPKYLFRKEGQNVTLSCEQNLNHDAMYWYRQDPGQGLRLIYYSQIVNDFQKGDIAEGYSVSREKKESFPLTVTSAQKNPTAFYLCASSIDGTGAYGYTFGSGTRLTVV.